The sample holds a few counts of the clone carrying this TCR beta chain. The antigen remains unidentified. This specimen belongs to a study of T cells in localized non-small cell lung cancer. Overall study findings and caveats: Uninvolved adjacent lung showed higher T cell clonality than tumor. Adjacent lung held a median 57 of the top 100 tumor clones. Heterogeneity remains possible, as sequencing covered one tumor region only.

Trimming cost V 9 bases and J 0 bases, with 15 bases left between them. The V gene's germline CDR1 is SGDLS and CDR2 YYNGEE. The CDR3 is 14 residues long. Profiling relied on immunoSEQ multiplex PCR, and the TCRdb table lists in-frame clones only, not all of them. The table shows around 1,200 clones, with around 36% occurring only once. The J gene is TRBJ1-1, the V gene TRBV9, with D possibly being TRBD1 (5 bases). The clonotype originates from a male donor at least 60 years old with stage II squamous cell lung carcinoma. The sequenced sample was lung tumor tissue, obtained before any cancer treatment. CDR3 residues: CANRFREVNTEAFF. The DNA for the CDR3 is TGTGCCAACAGGTTTAGGGAGGTGAACACTGAAGCTTTCTTT.